The 17 T cell receptor beta chains in this list originate from one sample, sequenced in a study of blood T cell repertoires in COVID-19. Sequencing was performed with immunoSEQ multiplex PCR; in TCRdb, only in-frame clones are kept and a portion is missing. The sample has roughly 55,000 clones, roughly 90% seen once; the top ten hold approximately 15%. Sequencing was carried out using peripheral blood. The receptors shown here come from a human donor with active COVID-19. The donor label of this sample is uncertain.

This chain joins TRBV7-9 and TRBJ1-1, with D unresolved. V was cut by 5 bases and J by 1 base, with 20 bases left in between. Germline V gives CDR1 SEHNR, CDR2 FQNEAQ (reference sequence). CDR3 length: 17 residues. CDR3 DNA sequence: TGTGCCAGCAGCCCTGACTACCGATATCTTCGGAACACTGAAGCTTTCTTT. The encoded protein is CASSPDYRYLRNTEAFF. Filled out from reference TRBV7-9 and TRBJ1-1, the complete variable domain reads DTGVSQNPRHKITKRGQNVTFRCDPISEHNRLYWYRQTLGQGPEFLTYFQNEAQLEKSRLLSDRFSAERPKGSFSTLEIQRTEQGDSAMYLCASSPDYRYLRNTEAFFGQGTRLTVV.

This clone has only one observation. The chain has TRBV29-1 and TRBJ2-7, with D maybe TRBD1 (5 bases). Per the germline V gene, CDR1 is SQVTM and CDR2 is ANQGSEA. The ends were cut back, 5 bases at V and 3 bases at J, with 8 bases in the middle. The CDR3 covers 11 residues. The CDR3 loop is CSVSQGYEQYV. The CDR3 DNA follows: TGCAGCGTTAGTCAGGGCTACGAGCAGTACGTC.

The J gene is TRBJ1-1, the V gene TRBV9; 8 nucleotides agree with TRBD1. The germline CDR1 and CDR2 sequences are SGDLS and YYNGEE. J was trimmed by 5 bases and V by 3 bases; bases with no gene match: 6. This CDR3 is built from 14 residues. The CDR3 sequence: CASSARTGLTEAFF. The CDR3 DNA sequence: TGTGCCAGCAGCGCCAGGACAGGGCTGACTGAAGCTTTCTTT.

The J gene is TRBJ2-1, the V gene TRBV27; D possibly corresponds to TRBD2 (6 bases). Per germline, CDR1 MNHEY and CDR2 SMNVEV (reference sequence). CDR3 length: 15 amino acids. The V and J ends lost 8 bases and 2 bases respectively, with 16 bases between them. The CDR3 coding sequence is TGTGCCAGCGGCCTTCCGGGACTCCCCTACAATGAGCAGTTCTTC. Translating it yields CASGLPGLPYNEQFF.

The V gene is TRBV7-2, the J gene TRBJ2-7; 7 nucleotides line up with TRBD1. The CDR3 loop spans 13 amino acids. V shed 1 base and J 3 bases; nucleotides not matched to a gene: 0. Germline loops: CDR1 SGHTA, CDR2 FQGNSA. CDR3 sequence reads: CASSLDRGYEQYV. In DNA, the CDR3 is TGTGCCAGCAGCTTAGACAGGGGCTACGAGCAGTACGTC.

The J gene is TRBJ2-7, the V gene TRBV11-2; 8 nucleotides align to TRBD2. After removal of 5 bases from V and 7 bases from J, the junction contained 16 bases not matched to a gene. This CDR3 region has 16 residues. Germline CDR1 and CDR2: SGHAT and FQNNGV. As DNA, the CDR3 is TGTGCCAGCAGCCCCGGGAGACGGGGGGGGCGGGGAGAGCAGTACGTC. Translated: CASSPGRRGGRGEQYV.

The chain combines TRBV27 with TRBJ2-2; D might be TRBD2 (5 bases). V dropped 6 bases and J dropped 4 bases, with 18 bases sitting between them. Germline V gene sequence: CDR1 MNHEY, CDR2 SMNVEV (reference sequence). This CDR3 has 16 residues. CDR3: CASSLAGELGTGELFF. The DNA of the CDR3 is TGTGCCAGCAGCCTCGCCGGGGAATTGGGCACCGGGGAGCTGTTTTTT.

A single count supports this clone. The chain combines TRBV11-3 with TRBJ2-1; D might be TRBD2 (6 bases). This CDR3 has 14 residues. V was shortened by 5 bases and J by 3 bases, with 11 bases between the two germline ends. CDR1 SGHNT and CDR2 YENEEA come from the germline V gene. CDR3 residues: CASSTSGLYNEQFF. The CDR3 DNA sequence: TGTGCCAGCAGCACGTCGGGACTCTACAATGAGCAGTTCTTC.

This rearrangement joins TRBV19 to TRBJ1-5; the D is unclear. CDR1 and CDR2 (germline): LNHDA, SQIVND (reference sequence). Trimming left V 2 bases short and J 7 bases short, with 9 bases between. The length of the CDR3 is 13 residues. The CDR3 sequence is CASSIRPGQPQHF. The CDR3 DNA is TGTGCCAGTAGTATAAGACCGGGGCAGCCCCAGCATTTT.

The genes are TRBV6-2 or TRBV6-3 and TRBJ2-2; 8 nucleotides line up with TRBD1. The germline V gene has CDR1 MNHEY and CDR2 SVGEGT. V lost 6 bases to trimming and J lost 3 bases; unmatched junction nucleotides: 6. The CDR3 sequence is 15 residues long. The CDR3 loop reads CASSPGQVDTGELFF. CDR3 nucleotide sequence: TGTGCCAGCAGCCCGGGACAGGTGGACACCGGGGAGCTGTTTTTT.

The chain's CDR3 is CASSSGVETQYF. CDR3 bases: TGTGCCAGTAGTAGCGGGGTAGAGACCCAGTACTTC. The genes are TRBV2 and TRBJ2-5, with 8 positions matching TRBD2. From germline, CDR1 is SNHLY and CDR2 FYNNEI. The V and J ends lost 9 bases and 4 bases, in that order; junction bases with no gene match: 4. CDR3 length: 12 amino acids.

The chain combines TRBV9 with TRBJ2-5; the D is unclear. This CDR3 comprises 13 residues. CDR1 is SGDLS and CDR2 is YYNGEE in the germline V gene. V was trimmed by 3 bases and J by 5 bases, leaving 11 bases between them. As DNA, the CDR3 is TGTGCCAGCAGCGCCCACTCCGCGGAGACCCAGTACTTC. It is translated as CASSAHSAETQYF.

The rearrangement uses TRBV25-1 and TRBJ2-1, with D possibly TRBD2 on 6 matching bases. CDR3 length: 15 amino acids. Germline V gene sequence: CDR1 MGHDK, CDR2 SYGVNS. V lost 8 bases and J 7 bases, leaving 21 bases between the germline ends. CDR3 in DNA: TGTGCCAGCGAGCCGGCCCGTAGCGGTGCAAATGAGCAGTTCTTC. This sequence encodes CASEPARSGANEQFF.

Only one count was recorded for this clone. The V call is TRBV7-3, the J call TRBJ2-1, with D possibly TRBD2 on 6 matching bases. CDR3 length equals 14 residues. CDR1 is SGHTA and CDR2 is FQGTGA in the germline V gene. V gave up 5 bases and J gave up 7 bases, with 15 bases separating them. The CDR3 sequence is CASSPGGEWNEQFF. CDR3 coding DNA: TGTGCCAGCAGCCCCGGGGGTGAGTGGAATGAGCAGTTCTTC. Full variable domain (rest looked up from reference TRBV7-3 and TRBJ2-1): GAGVSQTPSNKVTEKGKYVELRCDPISGHTALYWYRQSLGQGPEFLIYFQGTGAADDSGLPNDRFFAVRPEGSVSTLKIQRTERGDSAVYLCASSPGGEWNEQFFGPGTRLTVL.

This chain uses TRBV29-1 with TRBJ2-7, with 10 bases that match TRBD1. The CDR3 has 15 amino acids. Trimming removed 3 bases from V and 2 bases from J; junction bases left unmatched: 7. From germline, CDR1 is SQVTM and CDR2 ANQGSEA. CDR3 loop: CSVDRGDRGTYEQYF. CDR3 sequence (DNA): TGCAGCGTTGATAGGGGGGACAGGGGCACCTACGAGCAGTACTTC.

This clone was recorded once. The genes are TRBV2 and TRBJ2-7; unclear D gene. V lost 4 bases and J lost 2, with 6 bases in between. The CDR3 totals 12 residues. The germline V gene encodes CDR1 SNHLY and CDR2 FYNNEI. The CDR3 region has the DNA TGTGCCAGCAGTGGGCAGACCTACGAGCAGTACTTC. It is translated as CASSGQTYEQYF.

V gene TRBV28 combines with J gene TRBJ1-2; 8 bases line up with TRBD1. CDR1 and CDR2 (germline): MDHEN, SYDVKM. This CDR3 has 15 residues. The V gene end was trimmed by 6 bases and the J gene end by 4 bases; junction bases not matched to a gene: 10. The CDR3 is CASRGRDRPIYGYTF. The CDR3 region has the DNA TGTGCCAGCAGAGGGAGGGACAGGCCAATCTATGGCTACACCTTC.